The 4 T cell receptor beta chains listed next were all sequenced from one sample in a study of shared clonotypes between healthy human individuals. Profiled with immunoSEQ multiplex PCR; TCRdb holds only in-frame clones, not every one. The sample lists about 2.4 million clones, roughly 93% occurring once. The sequencing sample was made of naive CD4+ T cells from PBMCs. As to subset: CD45RA+ positively selected. These TCRs come from a man between 18 and 35 years old in good health. Some clones in this sample may be carry-over from other donors' samples.

The chain links TRBV28 to TRBJ2-3, with 8 bases that match TRBD2. CDR1 is MDHEN, CDR2 SYDVKM, per germline. CDR3 size: 16 residues. With 4 bases clipped from V and 6 bases from J, the junction kept 12 bases outside the gene matches. CDR3 region: CASSSPGLVSPDTQYF. CDR3 sequence (DNA): TGTGCCAGCAGTTCGCCGGGACTAGTTTCTCCCGATACGCAGTATTTT.

The genes are TRBV2 and TRBJ2-5, with D perhaps TRBD2 (5 bases). Germline assignment: CDR1 SNHLY and CDR2 FYNNEI. V lost 0 bases and J lost 5, with 13 bases in between. CDR3 length: 15 residues. The CDR3 DNA is TGTGCCAGCAGTGAAGCGGAGCTAGCTGTGGAGACCCAGTACTTC. This encodes CASSEAELAVETQYF. Full variable domain (remainder filled in from reference TRBV2 and TRBJ2-5): EPEVTQTPSHQVTQMGQEVILRCVPISNHLYFYWYRQILGQKVEFLVSFYNNEISEKSEIFDDQFSVERPDGSNFTLKIRSTKLEDSAMYFCASSEAELAVETQYFGPGTRLLVL.

The chain employs TRBV28 and TRBJ2-5; D may be TRBD2 (6 bases). Trimming took off 8 bases at V and 1 base at J, with 17 bases between the two ends. The CDR3 contains 15 residues. Germline-derived CDR1 and CDR2 are MDHEN and SYDVKM. The DNA for the CDR3 is TGTGCCAGCTGTCCCTTCTCCGGGGGCCAAGAGACCCAGTACTTC. Protein product: CASCPFSGGQETQYF.

J is TRBJ2-5 and V is TRBV5-1, with 10 bases identical to TRBD2. This CDR3 region has 16 residues. Per germline, CDR1 SGHRS and CDR2 YFSETQ. V dropped 1 base and J dropped 4; count of bases not matched to a gene: 7. The CDR3 protein is CASSLIVLAGAETQYF. The CDR3 DNA follows: TGCGCCAGCAGCTTGATTGTCCTAGCGGGAGCAGAGACCCAGTACTTC.